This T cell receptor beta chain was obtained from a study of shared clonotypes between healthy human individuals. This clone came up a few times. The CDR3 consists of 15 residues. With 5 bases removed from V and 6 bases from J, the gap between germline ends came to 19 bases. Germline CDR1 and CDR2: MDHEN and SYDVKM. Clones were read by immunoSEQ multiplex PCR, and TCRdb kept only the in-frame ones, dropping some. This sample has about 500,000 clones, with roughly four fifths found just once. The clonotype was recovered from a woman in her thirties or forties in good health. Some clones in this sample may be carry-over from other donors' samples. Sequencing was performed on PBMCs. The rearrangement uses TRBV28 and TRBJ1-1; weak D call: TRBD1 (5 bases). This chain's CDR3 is CASSPLGGAGSEAFF. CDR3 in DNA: TGTGCCAGCAGTCCCCTCGGGGGAGCGGGTTCTGAAGCTTTCTTT.